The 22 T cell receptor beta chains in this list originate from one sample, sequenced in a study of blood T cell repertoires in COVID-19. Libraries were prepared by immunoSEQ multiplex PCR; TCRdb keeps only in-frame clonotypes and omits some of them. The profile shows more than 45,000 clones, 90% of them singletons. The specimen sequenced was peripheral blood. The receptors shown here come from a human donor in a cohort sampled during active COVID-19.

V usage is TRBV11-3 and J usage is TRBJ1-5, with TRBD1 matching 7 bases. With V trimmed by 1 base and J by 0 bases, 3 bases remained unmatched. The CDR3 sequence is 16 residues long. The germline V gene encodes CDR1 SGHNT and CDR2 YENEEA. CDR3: CASSLGRQGSNQPQHF. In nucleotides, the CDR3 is TGTGCCAGCAGCTTAGGTCGACAGGGTAGCAATCAGCCCCAGCATTTT.

CDR3 residues: CASSLDYTDTQYF. The CDR3 nucleotides read TGTGCCAGCAGTTTGGACTACACAGATACGCAGTATTTT. The rearrangement joins TRBV6-4 to TRBJ2-3; the D gene is possibly TRBD2 (6 bases). The germline gives CDR1 MRHNA, CDR2 SNTAGT. This CDR3 is 13 amino acids long. Between the trimmed V and J ends, which lost 5 bases and 2 bases, there was a span of 8 bases.

The CDR3 reads CASSSGVINSLYEQYF. CDR3 in DNA: TGTGCCAGCAGCTCCGGGGTTATAAACTCCCTCTACGAGCAGTACTTC. This chain links TRBV7-9 with TRBJ2-7; D possibly corresponds to TRBD2 (5 bases). V lost 4 bases, J lost 3 bases, and 19 bases lay in between. The V gene's germline CDR1 is SEHNR and CDR2 FQNEAQ (reference sequence). This CDR3 has 16 residues.

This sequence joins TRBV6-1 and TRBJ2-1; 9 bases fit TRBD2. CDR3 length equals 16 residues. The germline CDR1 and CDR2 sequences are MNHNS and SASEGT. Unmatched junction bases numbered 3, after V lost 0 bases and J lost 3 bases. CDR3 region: CASSEAASGVYNEQFF. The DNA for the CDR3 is TGTGCCAGCAGTGAAGCTGCTAGCGGGGTCTACAATGAGCAGTTCTTC.

The CDR3 is CASSPGDSYNSPLHF. Written as DNA, the CDR3 is TGTGCCAGCAGTCCAGGGGACTCCTATAATTCACCCCTCCACTTT. V usage is TRBV3-1 (or the pseudogene TRBV3-2) and J usage is TRBJ1-6; weak D call: TRBD1 (6 bases). V lost 6 bases to trimming and J lost 0 bases, with 9 bases between them. The CDR3 contains 15 residues. Germline-derived CDR1 and CDR2 are LGHDT and YNNKEL (reference sequence).

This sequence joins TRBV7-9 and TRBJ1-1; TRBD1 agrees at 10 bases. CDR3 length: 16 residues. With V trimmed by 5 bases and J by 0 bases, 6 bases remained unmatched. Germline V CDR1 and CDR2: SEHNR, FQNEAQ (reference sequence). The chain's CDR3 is CASSPRQGAMNTEAFF. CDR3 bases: TGTGCCAGCAGCCCCCGACAGGGGGCTATGAACACTGAAGCTTTCTTT. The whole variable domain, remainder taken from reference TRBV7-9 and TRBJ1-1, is DTGVSQNPRHKITKRGQNVTFRCDPISEHNRLYWYRQTLGQGPEFLTYFQNEAQLEKSRLLSDRFSAERPKGSFSTLEIQRTEQGDSAMYLCASSPRQGAMNTEAFFGQGTRLTVV.

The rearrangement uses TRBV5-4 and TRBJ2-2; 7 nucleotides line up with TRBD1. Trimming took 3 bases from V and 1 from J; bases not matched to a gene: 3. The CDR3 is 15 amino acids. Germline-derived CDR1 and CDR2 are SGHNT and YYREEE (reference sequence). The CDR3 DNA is TGTGCCAGCAGCTCAAGACAGGGGAACACCGGGGAGCTGTTTTTT. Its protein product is CASSSRQGNTGELFF.

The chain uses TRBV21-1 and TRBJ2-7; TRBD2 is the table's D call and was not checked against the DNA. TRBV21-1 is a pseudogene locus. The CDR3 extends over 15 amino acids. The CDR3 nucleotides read TGTGCCAGCAGCAACGGGACTAGCGGGAACTGCGAGCAGTACTTC. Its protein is CASSNGTSGNCEQYF.

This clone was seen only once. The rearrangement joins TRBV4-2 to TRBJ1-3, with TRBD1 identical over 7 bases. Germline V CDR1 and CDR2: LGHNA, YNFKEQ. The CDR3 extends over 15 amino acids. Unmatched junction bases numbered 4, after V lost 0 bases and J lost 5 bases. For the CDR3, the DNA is TGTGCCAGCAGCCAAGACCGGGACAGCAGAAACACCATATATTTT. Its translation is CASSQDRDSRNTIYF.

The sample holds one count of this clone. The CDR3 here is CASSTGLAGDNEQFF. CDR3 nucleotide sequence: TGTGCCAGCAGCACTGGACTAGCGGGAGACAATGAGCAGTTCTTC. This rearrangement joins TRBV7-3 to TRBJ2-1; TRBD2 matches 13 bases. V lost 5 bases, J lost 5 bases, and 3 bases stayed unmatched. The CDR3 runs 15 residues. Germline CDR1 reads SGHTA; CDR2 reads FQGTGA.

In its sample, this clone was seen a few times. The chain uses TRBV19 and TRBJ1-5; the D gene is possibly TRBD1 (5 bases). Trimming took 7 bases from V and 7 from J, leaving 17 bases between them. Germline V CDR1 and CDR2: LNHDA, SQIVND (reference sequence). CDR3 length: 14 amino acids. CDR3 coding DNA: TGTGCCAGTATCTCACCGGGGGTCGGGCAGCCCCAGCATTTT. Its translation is CASISPGVGQPQHF. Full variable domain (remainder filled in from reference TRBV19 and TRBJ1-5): DGGITQSPKYLFRKEGQNVTLSCEQNLNHDAMYWYRQDPGQGLRLIYYSQIVNDFQKGDIAEGYSVSREKKESFPLTVTSAQKNPTAFYLCASISPGVGQPQHFGDGTRLSIL.

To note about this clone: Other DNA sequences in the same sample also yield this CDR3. CDR3 coding DNA: TGTGCCAGCAGCTTGTTGTCGGGGAACACTGAAGCTTTCTTT. Protein sequence: CASSLLSGNTEAFF. V gene TRBV5-5 combines with J gene TRBJ1-1; no definite D call. Germline-derived CDR1 and CDR2 are SGHKS and YYEKEE (reference sequence). Trimming removed 1 base at V and 1 base at J, with 8 bases between. The CDR3 runs to 14 residues.

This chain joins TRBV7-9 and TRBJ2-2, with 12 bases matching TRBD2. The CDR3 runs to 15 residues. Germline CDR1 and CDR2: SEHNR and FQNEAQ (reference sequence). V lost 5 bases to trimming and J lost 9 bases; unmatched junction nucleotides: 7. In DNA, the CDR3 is TGTGCCAGCAGCCCGACTAGCGGGGGCTCCCGGGAGCTGTTTTTT. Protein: CASSPTSGGSRELFF.

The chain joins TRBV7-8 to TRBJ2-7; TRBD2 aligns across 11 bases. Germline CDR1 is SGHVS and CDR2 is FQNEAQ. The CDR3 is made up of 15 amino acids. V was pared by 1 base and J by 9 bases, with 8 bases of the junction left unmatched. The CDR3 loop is CASSLGPTSGGGQYF. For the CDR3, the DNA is TGTGCCAGCAGCTTAGGACCCACTAGCGGGGGCGGGCAGTACTTC.

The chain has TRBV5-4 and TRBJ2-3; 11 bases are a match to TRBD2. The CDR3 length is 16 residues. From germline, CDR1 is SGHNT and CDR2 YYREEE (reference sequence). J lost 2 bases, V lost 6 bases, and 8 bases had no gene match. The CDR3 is CASNTGTSGYTDTQYF. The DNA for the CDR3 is TGTGCCAGCAACACCGGGACTAGCGGTTACACAGATACGCAGTATTTT.

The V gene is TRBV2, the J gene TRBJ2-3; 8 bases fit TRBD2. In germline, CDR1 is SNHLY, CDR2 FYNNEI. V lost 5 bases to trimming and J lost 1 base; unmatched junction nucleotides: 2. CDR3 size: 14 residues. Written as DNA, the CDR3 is TGTGCCAGCAGTCCGACTAGCGGCACAGATACGCAGTATTTT. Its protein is CASSPTSGTDTQYF.

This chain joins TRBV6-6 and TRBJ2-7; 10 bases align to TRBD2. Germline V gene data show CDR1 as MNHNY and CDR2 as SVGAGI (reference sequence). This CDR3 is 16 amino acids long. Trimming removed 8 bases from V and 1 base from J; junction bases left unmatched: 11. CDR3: CASEPGTSVISYEQYF. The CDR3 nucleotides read TGTGCCAGCGAGCCCGGGACTAGCGTAATATCCTACGAGCAGTACTTC.

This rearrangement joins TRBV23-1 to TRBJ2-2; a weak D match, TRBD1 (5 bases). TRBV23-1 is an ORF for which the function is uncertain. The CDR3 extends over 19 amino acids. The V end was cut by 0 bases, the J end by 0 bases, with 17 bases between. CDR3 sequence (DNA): TGCGCCAGCAGTCAATCGGAGACAGACAAAAACCCGAACACCGGGGAGCTGTTTTTT. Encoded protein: CASSQSETDKNPNTGELFF.

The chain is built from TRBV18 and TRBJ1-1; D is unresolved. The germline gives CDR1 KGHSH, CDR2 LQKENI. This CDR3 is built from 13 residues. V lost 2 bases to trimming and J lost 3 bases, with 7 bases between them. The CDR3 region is CASSPEKYTEAFF. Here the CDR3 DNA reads TGTGCCAGCTCACCAGAGAAATACACTGAAGCTTTCTTT.

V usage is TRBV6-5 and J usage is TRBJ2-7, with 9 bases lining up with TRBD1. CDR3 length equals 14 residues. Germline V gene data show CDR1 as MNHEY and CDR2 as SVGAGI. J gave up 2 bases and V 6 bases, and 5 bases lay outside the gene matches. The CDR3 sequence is CASSRDRVTYEQYF. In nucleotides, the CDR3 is TGTGCCAGCAGCCGGGACAGGGTTACCTACGAGCAGTACTTC.

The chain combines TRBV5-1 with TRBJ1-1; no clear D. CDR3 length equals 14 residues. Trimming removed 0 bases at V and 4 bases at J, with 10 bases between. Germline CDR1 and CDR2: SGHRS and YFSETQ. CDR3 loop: CASSLGTEGTEAFF. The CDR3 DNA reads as TGCGCCAGCAGCTTGGGAACAGAGGGCACTGAAGCTTTCTTT.

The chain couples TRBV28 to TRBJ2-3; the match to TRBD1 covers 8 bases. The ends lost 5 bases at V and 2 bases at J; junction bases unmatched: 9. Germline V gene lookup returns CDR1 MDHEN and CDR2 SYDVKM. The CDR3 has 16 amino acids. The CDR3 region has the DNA TGTGCCAGCAGTGGACCGACAGGGGCCCTCACAGATACGCAGTATTTT. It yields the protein CASSGPTGALTDTQYF.